This TCR beta chain originates from a study of CXCR3-negative and CXCR3-positive naive CD8 T cells (dated 2019 in TCRdb). For context, the study as a whole: In total, some 140 million TRB reads were obtained, which works out to roughly 1.5 +/- 0.3 million reads per library. Naive subsets from a handful of donors and memory cells from 3 donors were included in the TRBV-TRBJ cluster analysis. Data from under 12 donors, pooled across two independent experiments, went into the diversity and physicochemical repertoire analyses. The paper's findings and limits, for the study overall: Both naive subsets had comparably high repertoire diversity, while memory CD8+ T cells had much lower repertoire diversity. Freshly isolated PBMCs were used for most assays because CXCR3 expression partially decreased after cryopreservation. Surface CD5, linked to self-reactivity in mice, was comparable between naive subsets; TCR interaction strength was therefore also inferred from TRB CDR3 physicochemical properties. Similar TRBV-TRBJ usage was shown by naive CXCR3-negative and CXCR3-positive cells from the same donor, whereas distinct patterns were shown by memory cells.

Comments on this clonotype: The specificity of this receptor is unknown.

The instrument given in TCRdb is NextSeq 550. The Human TCR Profiling Kit (MiLaboratory) was used to prepare UMI-labeled 5' RACE TRB cDNA libraries. cDNA synthesis used the entire amount of extracted RNA, and PCR amplification then used the entire amount of cDNA produced. Libraries were prepared in parallel with an identical number of PCR cycles. For the original study's pipeline: With a requirement of at least two reads per UMI, MIGEC and MiXCR extracted about 52,000 +/- 9,100 unique UMI-labeled TRB cDNA molecules per library. On average, each library contained about 40,000 +/- 10,000 functional in-frame TRB CDR3 nucleotide clonotypes without stop codons. Diversity metrics, including normalized Shannon-Wiener and Chao1, were computed in VDJtools after downsampling to 5000 UMI-labeled TRB molecules per sample. VDJtools computed clonotype-size-weighted physicochemical properties of the central five CDR3 residues: interaction energy, strength, volume and Kidera factor 4. After TCRdb reprocessed the reads, each CDR3 protein sequence was kept as one row, without DNA. V and J calls and clone size were set by TCRdb, not the authors. This sample's table contains around 52,000 distinct CDR3 sequences. The ten largest account for around 24% of the sample.

The CDR3 numbers 15 residues from cysteine through phenylalanine. No nucleotide data were recorded. Reading the germline V gene gives CDR1 MNHEY and CDR2 SVGEGT. For each CD8+ T cell subset, flow sorting was done in triplicate, and roughly 320,000 cells per subset went directly into RLT lysis buffer. Using standard density gradient centrifugation, peripheral blood mononuclear cells were isolated from buffy coats. An RNeasy Mini Kit was used to extract total RNA from the sorted cells. The chain couples TRBV6-2 or TRBV6-3 to TRBJ2-1; the TCRdb D gene call, TRBD2, has no DNA to confirm it. The receptor's source is a human donor in good health. Some clones in this sample may be carry-over from other donors' samples. Sequencing was done on a sample of memory CD8+ T cells from blood. The cell subset or site label on this specimen signifies: conventional CD8+ memory T cells (TMEM), sorted as controls. The CDR3 region has the sequence CASTYILAGADEQFF.